A single sample is the source of the 13 T cell receptor beta chains below, sequenced in a study of CD8 T cells in Susac syndrome. It was with random hexamers that roughly 0.5 to 1 ug RNA was reverse transcribed. In TCRdb, the immunoSEQ multiplex PCR reads were re-called with MiXCR into one record per CDR3 protein. Here the sample spans about 190,000 distinct CDR3 sequences, approximately 94% being singletons. What was sequenced was CD4+ T cells from PBMCs. The receptors stem from a human donor with Susac syndrome.

This chain connects TRBV6-5 to TRBJ1-2; a weak D match, TRBD1 (6 bases). Trimming cost V 7 bases and J 4 bases, with 13 bases left between them. CDR3 length equals 13 residues. Germline-derived CDR1 and CDR2 are MNHEY and SVGAGI. In DNA form, the CDR3 reads TGTGCCAGCACCGGACAGAACTCCTATGGCTACACCTTC. This translates into CASTGQNSYGYTF.

The chain is built from TRBV11-2 and TRBJ2-2; 13 nucleotides match TRBD2. This CDR3 contains 19 residues. With V trimmed by 3 bases and J by 4 bases, 11 bases remained unmatched. The germline CDR1 and CDR2 sequences are SGHAT and FQNNGV. The CDR3 DNA is TGTGCCAGCAGCTTTGTCCAACTAGCGGGGGGGCGAAGCACCGGGGAGCTGTTTTTT. Its protein product is CASSFVQLAGGRSTGELFF.

This chain joins TRBV20-1 and TRBJ2-5, with 7 bases fitting TRBD1. The V gene's germline CDR1 is DFQATT and CDR2 SNEGSKA (reference sequence). This CDR3 spans 15 amino acids. V lost 3 bases and J lost 5; bases outside the gene matches: 12. This CDR3 is CSARGRQGLGETQYF. In DNA, the CDR3 is TGCAGTGCTAGGGGCCGACAGGGTTTAGGGGAGACCCAGTACTTC.

The rearrangement joins TRBV20-1 to TRBJ2-7; a possible D gene is TRBD2 (6 bases). V gave up 0 bases and J gave up 5 bases, with 14 bases separating them. This CDR3 region has 14 residues. The V gene's germline CDR1 is DFQATT and CDR2 SNEGSKA (reference sequence). CDR3 in DNA: TGCAGTGCTAGAGATAGTCGGGGGAGGAACGAGCAGTACTTC. Protein product: CSARDSRGRNEQYF.

The rearrangement uses TRBV30 and TRBJ1-1; D unclear. CDR1 is GTSNPN and CDR2 is SVGIG in the germline V gene (reference sequence). Trimming took 2 bases from V and 6 from J, leaving 7 bases between them. This CDR3 is 11 amino acids long. The CDR3 region is CAWSYGAEAFF. The CDR3 DNA reads as TGTGCCTGGAGTTATGGGGCTGAAGCTTTCTTT.

The chain combines TRBV19 with TRBJ2-1; tentatively, D is TRBD2 (5 bases). From germline, CDR1 is LNHDA and CDR2 SQIVND (reference sequence). This CDR3 is built from 14 residues. V was pared by 2 bases and J by 5 bases, with 10 bases between. The CDR3 loop is CASSISREHNEQFF. In DNA, the CDR3 is TGTGCCAGTAGTATATCGAGGGAACACAATGAGCAGTTCTTC.

V gene TRBV10-3 combines with J gene TRBJ1-5; D unresolved. Germline V lookup: CDR1 ENHRY, CDR2 SYGVKD. CDR3 length: 13 residues. V lost 6 bases and J 7 bases, leaving 13 bases between the germline ends. DNA of the CDR3: TGTGCCATCAGGGACGATGCGCTACAGCCCCAGCATTTT. Translated: CAIRDDALQPQHF.

This clonotype was seen a few times. The chain has TRBV6-1 and TRBJ2-4, with D possibly TRBD2 on 6 matching bases. The V gene lost 11 bases and the J gene lost 5 bases, with 19 bases spanning the gap. There are 14 residues in the CDR3. Per the germline V gene, CDR1 is MNHNS and CDR2 is SASEGT. CDR3 region: CASLRREEENIQYF. The CDR3 DNA sequence: TGTGCCTCCTTGAGGAGGGAAGAGGAAAACATTCAGTACTTC.

This chain joins TRBV18 and TRBJ1-5; unclear D gene. The V gene lost 2 bases and the J gene lost 1 base, with 6 bases spanning the gap. The germline V gene encodes CDR1 KGHSH and CDR2 LQKENI. The CDR3 length is 14 residues. CDR3 DNA sequence: TGTGCCAGCTCACCAGGGAACAGCAATCAGCCCCAGCATTTT. It yields the protein CASSPGNSNQPQHF.

This chain uses TRBV12-3 or TRBV12-4 with TRBJ1-1; D is undetermined. V lost 3 bases to trimming and J lost 2 bases, with 10 bases between them. This CDR3 comprises 14 residues. CDR3 sequence reads: CASSFGWVNTEAFF. For the CDR3, the DNA is TGTGCCAGCAGTTTCGGGTGGGTAAACACTGAAGCTTTCTTT.

V and J are TRBV27 and TRBJ2-5, with 8 positions matching TRBD2. Trimming cost V 6 bases and J 5 bases; bases outside gene matches: 8. The CDR3 is 14 amino acids. Germline V gene sequence: CDR1 MNHEY, CDR2 SMNVEV (reference sequence). The DNA for the CDR3 is TGTGCCAGCAGATCGGGGGGGCGTTTGGAGACCCAGTACTTC. Protein product: CASRSGGRLETQYF.

This clonotype was found once. The rearrangement joins TRBV20-1 to TRBJ2-4, with unresolved D. Germline V gene lookup returns CDR1 DFQATT and CDR2 SNEGSKA (reference sequence). Trimming removed 4 bases at V and 6 bases at J, with 13 bases between. This CDR3 comprises 13 residues. CDR3 in amino acids: CSATRSRRNIQYF. The CDR3 DNA is TGCAGTGCTACCCGAAGTAGGAGAAACATTCAGTACTTC.

V usage is TRBV15 and J usage is TRBJ2-5; a weak D match, TRBD2 (5 bases). CDR1 LNHNV and CDR2 YYDKDF come from the germline V gene (reference sequence). The V end was cut by 0 bases, the J end by 5 bases, with 19 bases between. CDR3 length: 17 amino acids. CDR3: CATSRDSRWGARETQYF. In DNA form, the CDR3 reads TGTGCCACCAGCAGAGATTCTAGGTGGGGAGCCCGCGAGACCCAGTACTTC.